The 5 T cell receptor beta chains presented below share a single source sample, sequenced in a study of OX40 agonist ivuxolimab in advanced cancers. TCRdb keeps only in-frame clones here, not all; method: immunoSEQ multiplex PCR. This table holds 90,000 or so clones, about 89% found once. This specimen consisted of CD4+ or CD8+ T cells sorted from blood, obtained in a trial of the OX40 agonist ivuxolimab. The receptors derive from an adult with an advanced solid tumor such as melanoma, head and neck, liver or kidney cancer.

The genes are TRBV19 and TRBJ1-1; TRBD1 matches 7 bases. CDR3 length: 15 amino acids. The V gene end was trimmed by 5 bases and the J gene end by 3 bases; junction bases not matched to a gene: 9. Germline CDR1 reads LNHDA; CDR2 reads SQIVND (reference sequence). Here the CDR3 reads CASSAYRGPDTEAFF. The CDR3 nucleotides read TGTGCCAGTAGTGCTTACAGGGGTCCGGACACTGAAGCTTTCTTT.

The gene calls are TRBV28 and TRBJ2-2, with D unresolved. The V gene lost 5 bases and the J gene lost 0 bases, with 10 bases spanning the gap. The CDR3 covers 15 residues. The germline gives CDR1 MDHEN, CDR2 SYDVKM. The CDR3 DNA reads TGTGCCAGCAGTCAAGAGATCGCGAACACCGGGGAGCTGTTTTTT. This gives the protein CASSQEIANTGELFF. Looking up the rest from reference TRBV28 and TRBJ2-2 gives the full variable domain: DVKVTQSSRYLVKRTGEKVFLECVQDMDHENMFWYRQDPGLGLRLIYFSYDVKMKEKGDIPEGYSVSREKKERFSLILESASTNQTSMYLCASSQEIANTGELFFGEGSRLTVL.

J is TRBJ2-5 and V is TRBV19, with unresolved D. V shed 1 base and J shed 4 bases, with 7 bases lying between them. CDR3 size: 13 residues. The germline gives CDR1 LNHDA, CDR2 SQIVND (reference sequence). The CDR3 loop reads CASSIAGPETQYF. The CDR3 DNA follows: TGTGCCAGTAGTATAGCCGGGCCAGAGACCCAGTACTTC.

The CDR3 is CASSPGQKNQPQHF. CDR3 nucleotide sequence: TGTGCCAGTAGTCCCGGACAGAAAAATCAGCCCCAGCATTTT. The rearrangement joins TRBV19 to TRBJ1-5, with TRBD1 as a possible D gene (6 bases). The CDR3 loop spans 14 amino acids. Trimming cost V 5 bases and J 4 bases, with 12 bases left between them. Germline V gives CDR1 LNHDA, CDR2 SQIVND (reference sequence).

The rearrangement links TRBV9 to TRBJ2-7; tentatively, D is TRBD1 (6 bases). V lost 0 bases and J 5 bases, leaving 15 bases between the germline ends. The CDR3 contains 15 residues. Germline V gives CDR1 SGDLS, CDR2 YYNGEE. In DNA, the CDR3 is TGTGCCAGCAGCGTAGGGGGGCTCAGGGCGGACGAGCAGTACTTC. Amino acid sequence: CASSVGGLRADEQYF.